These T cell receptor beta chains were read from a single sample in a study of synovial regulatory T cells in juvenile arthritis. Sequenced by immunoSEQ multiplex PCR; TCRdb stores in-frame clones only, minus some. This sample's table has just under 10,000 clones. Input material: Treg cells from blood. The receptors were sampled from a donor under 30 with juvenile idiopathic arthritis. CDR3s include the opening cysteine and the closing phenylalanine or tryptophan.

TRBJ1-2 TRBV6-4 CASTPEGGSYGYTF
TRBJ2-1 TRBV5-1 CASSLGQGFHNEQFF
TRBJ1-1 TRBV27 CASSLDRGSNTEAFF
TRBJ1-5 TRBV6-6 CASSYNGAGINQPQHF
TRBJ1-5 TRBV27 CASSLDRDQPQHF
TRBJ1-6 TRBV9 CASSVGGYSPLHF
TRBJ2-2 TRBV28 CASSTSGRVRELFF
TRBJ2-7 TRBV27 CASSFGTGGTYEQYF
TRBJ2-7 TRBV15 CATSGLGGRYSYEQYF
TRBJ1-3 TRBV6-5 CASRAGGAGNTIYF
TRBJ2-5 TRBV5-4 CASSLGLAGARQETQYF
TRBJ1-1 TRBV5-8 CASSPDRKAFF
TRBJ1-1 TRBV5-6 CASSRNTEAFF
TRBJ1-2 TRBV2 CASSSITGAGYGYTF
TRBJ2-3 TRBV10-3 CAISESTGAGTDTQYF
TRBJ1-1 TRBV11-1 CASNLRDHTEAFF
TRBJ2-1 TRBV18 CASSPSVSNEQFF
TRBJ1-2 TRBV27 CASSLNAGGGYTF
TRBJ2-1 TRBV5-1 CASSLGQGRRHNEQFF
TRBJ2-5 TRBV7-8 CASSPGQGETQYF